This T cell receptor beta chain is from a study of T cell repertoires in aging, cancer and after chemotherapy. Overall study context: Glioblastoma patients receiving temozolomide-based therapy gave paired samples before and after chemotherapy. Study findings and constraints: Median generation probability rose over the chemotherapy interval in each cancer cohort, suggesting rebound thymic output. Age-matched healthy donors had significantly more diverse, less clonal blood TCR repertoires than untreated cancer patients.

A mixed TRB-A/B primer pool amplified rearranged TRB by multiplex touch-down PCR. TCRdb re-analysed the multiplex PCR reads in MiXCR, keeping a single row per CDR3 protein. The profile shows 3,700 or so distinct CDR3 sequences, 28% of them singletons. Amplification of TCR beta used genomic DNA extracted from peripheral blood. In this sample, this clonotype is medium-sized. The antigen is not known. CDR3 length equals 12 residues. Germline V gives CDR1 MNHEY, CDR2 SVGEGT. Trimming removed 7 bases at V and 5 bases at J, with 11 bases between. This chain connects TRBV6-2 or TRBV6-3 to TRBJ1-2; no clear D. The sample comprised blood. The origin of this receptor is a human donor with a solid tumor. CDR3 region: CASNERLYGYTF. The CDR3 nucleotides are TGTGCCAGCAACGAGAGGCTTTATGGCTACACCTTC.